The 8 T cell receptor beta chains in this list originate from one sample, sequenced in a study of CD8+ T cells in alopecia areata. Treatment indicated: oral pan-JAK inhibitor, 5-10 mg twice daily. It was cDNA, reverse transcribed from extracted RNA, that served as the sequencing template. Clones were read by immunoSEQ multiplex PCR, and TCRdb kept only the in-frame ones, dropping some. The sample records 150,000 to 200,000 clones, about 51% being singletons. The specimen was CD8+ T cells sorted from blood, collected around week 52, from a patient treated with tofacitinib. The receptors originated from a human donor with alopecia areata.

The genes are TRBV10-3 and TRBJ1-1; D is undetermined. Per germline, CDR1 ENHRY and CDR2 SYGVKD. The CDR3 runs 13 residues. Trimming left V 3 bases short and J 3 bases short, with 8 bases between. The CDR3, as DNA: TGTGCCATCAGTGATTCTGAATACACTGAAGCTTTCTTT. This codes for CAISDSEYTEAFF.

The chain's CDR3 is CASSFGGGGSYNEQFF. The CDR3 coding sequence is TGTGCCAGCAGCTTCGGCGGCGGGGGCTCCTACAATGAGCAGTTCTTC. This chain uses TRBV5-6 with TRBJ2-1; 7 bases line up with TRBD2. The germline CDR1 and CDR2 sequences are SGHDT and YYEEEE. The length of the CDR3 is 16 residues. With V trimmed by 2 bases and J by 0 bases, 5 bases remained unmatched. Together with reference TRBV5-6 and TRBJ2-1, the CDR3 gives the full variable domain: DAGVTQSPTHLIKTRGQQVTLRCSPKSGHDTVSWYQQALGQGPQFIFQYYEEEERQRGNFPDRFSGHQFPNYSSELNVNALLLGDSALYLCASSFGGGGSYNEQFFGPGTRLTVL.

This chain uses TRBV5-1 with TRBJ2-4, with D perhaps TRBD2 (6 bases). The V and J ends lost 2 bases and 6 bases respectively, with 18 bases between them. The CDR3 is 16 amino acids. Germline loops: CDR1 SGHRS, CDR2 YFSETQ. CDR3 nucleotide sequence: TGCGCCAGCAGCTTTAATCCCGGCCGGAGGGGAAACATTCAGTACTTC. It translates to CASSFNPGRRGNIQYF.

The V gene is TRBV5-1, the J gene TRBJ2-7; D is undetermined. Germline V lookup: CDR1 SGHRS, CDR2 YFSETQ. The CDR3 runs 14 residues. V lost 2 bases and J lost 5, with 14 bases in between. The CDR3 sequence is CASSFSLGGHEQYF. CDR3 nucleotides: TGCGCCAGCAGCTTCTCCCTAGGCGGCCACGAGCAGTACTTC.

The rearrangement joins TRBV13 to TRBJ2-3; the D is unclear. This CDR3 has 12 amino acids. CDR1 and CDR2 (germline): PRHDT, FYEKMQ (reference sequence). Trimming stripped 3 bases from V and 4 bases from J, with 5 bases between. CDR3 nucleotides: TGTGCCAGCAGCTTCGAGCCAGATACGCAGTATTTT. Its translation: CASSFEPDTQYF.

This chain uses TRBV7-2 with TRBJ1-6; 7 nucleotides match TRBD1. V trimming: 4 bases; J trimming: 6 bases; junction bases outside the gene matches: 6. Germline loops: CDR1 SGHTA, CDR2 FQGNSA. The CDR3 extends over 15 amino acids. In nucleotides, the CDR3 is TGTGCCAGCAGCTCGGAAGGGACAGTTAATTCACCCCTCCACTTT. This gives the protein CASSSEGTVNSPLHF.

The CDR3 reads CASSGDRDYEQYF. CDR3 nucleotides: TGTGCCAGCAGCGGGGATAGGGACTACGAGCAGTACTTC. The chain uses TRBV11-2 and TRBJ2-7; D is uncertain. Per the germline V gene, CDR1 is SGHAT and CDR2 is FQNNGV. V was clipped by 5 bases and J by 3 bases, with 11 bases between them. This CDR3 region has 13 residues.

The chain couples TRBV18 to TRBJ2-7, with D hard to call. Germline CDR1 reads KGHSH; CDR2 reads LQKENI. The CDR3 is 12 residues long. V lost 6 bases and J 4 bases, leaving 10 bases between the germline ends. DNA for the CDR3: TGTGCCAGCTCGGCGGACGGGTACGAGCAGTACTTC. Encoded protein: CASSADGYEQYF.